Following are 32 T cell receptor beta chains from one sample sequenced in a study of T cell changes during pregnancy in multiple sclerosis. Sequenced by immunoSEQ multiplex PCR; TCRdb stores in-frame clones only, minus some. The sample holds about 18,000 clones; around 87% are singletons and the top ten take roughly 14%. Sequences were derived from CD8+ T cells from peripheral blood mononuclear cells, sampled in the third trimester of pregnancy. Receptors originate from a female donor in good health, enrolled as a control in a pregnancy study.

The chain employs TRBV6-5 and TRBJ2-7, with 8 bases lining up with TRBD2. The CDR3 runs to 13 residues. V trimming: 3 bases; J trimming: 6 bases; junction bases outside the gene matches: 4. Germline V gene sequence: CDR1 MNHEY, CDR2 SVGAGI. The CDR3 reads CASSYGAGAEQYF. CDR3 DNA: TGTGCCAGCAGTTATGGAGCGGGAGCCGAGCAGTACTTC.

CDR3 in DNA: TGTGCCAGCAGCCCTACTGACAATGAGCAGTTCTTC. It specifies CASSPTDNEQFF. The chain carries TRBV28 and TRBJ2-1; D not certain. In germline, CDR1 is MDHEN, CDR2 SYDVKM. V lost 6 bases and J lost 5, with 8 bases in between. This CDR3 region has 12 residues.

This clone was seen only once. V gene TRBV11-1 combines with J gene TRBJ2-7; 10 bases map to TRBD1. CDR1 and CDR2 from the germline V gene are SGHAT and FQDESV (reference sequence). The CDR3 length is 14 residues. Trimming cost V 3 bases and J 3 bases; bases outside gene matches: 2. The CDR3 here is CASSFGQGGYEQYF. The CDR3 coding sequence is TGTGCCAGCAGCTTTGGACAGGGGGGCTACGAGCAGTACTTC.

In this sample, this clone turned up a few times. The rearrangement joins TRBV6-5 to TRBJ1-2; D is undetermined. Trimming removed 6 bases from V and 4 bases from J, with 15 bases in between. Germline CDR1 and CDR2: MNHEY and SVGAGI. This CDR3 is built from 14 residues. CDR3 region: CASSYRRSSYGYTF. The CDR3 DNA reads TGTGCCAGCAGCTATAGACGGAGCTCCTATGGCTACACCTTC.

The V gene is TRBV23-1, the J gene TRBJ2-3; D may be TRBD1 (5 bases). TRBV23-1 is given ORF status, its function remaining uncertain. Trimming removed 0 bases at V and 6 bases at J, with 10 bases between. This CDR3 is built from 14 residues. The CDR3 region is CASSQSIRGDTQYF. CDR3 DNA sequence: TGCGCCAGCAGTCAATCGATAAGGGGCGATACGCAGTATTTT.

J is TRBJ2-5 and V is TRBV28, with D possibly being TRBD1 (6 bases). This CDR3 contains 13 residues. In germline, CDR1 is MDHEN, CDR2 SYDVKM. Trimming took off 5 bases at V and 4 bases at J, with 11 bases between the two ends. CDR3 protein: CASSRGQTETQYF. CDR3 in DNA: TGTGCCAGCAGTCGAGGACAGACAGAGACCCAGTACTTC. The full variable domain, with the rest looked up from reference TRBV28 and TRBJ2-5, is DVKVTQSSRYLVKRTGEKVFLECVQDMDHENMFWYRQDPGLGLRLIYFSYDVKMKEKGDIPEGYSVSREKKERFSLILESASTNQTSMYLCASSRGQTETQYFGPGTRLLVL.

This clone has a single count. This chain uses TRBV4-1 with TRBJ1-5; maybe TRBD1 (5 bases). Germline V lookup: CDR1 MGHRA, CDR2 YSYEKL. V lost 5 bases and J 3 bases, leaving 11 bases between the germline ends. The CDR3 sequence is 14 residues long. CDR3: CASSSSGANQPQHF. DNA of the CDR3: TGCGCCAGCAGCTCCAGCGGGGCCAATCAGCCCCAGCATTTT.

The J gene is TRBJ2-7, the V gene TRBV6-5; D perhaps matches TRBD1 (7 bases). Germline lookup yields CDR1 MNHEY and CDR2 SVGAGI. V shed 4 bases and J shed 0 bases, with 16 bases lying between them. This CDR3 is 16 amino acids long. The CDR3 bases are TGTGCCAGCAGTTTGGGTCAGGGGGAGGTCTCCTACGAGCAGTACTTC. Amino acid sequence: CASSLGQGEVSYEQYF.

The chain carries TRBV5-5 and TRBJ2-4; TRBD1 matches 7 bases. CDR1 is SGHKS and CDR2 is YYEKEE in the germline V gene (reference sequence). Germline trimming cut 4 bases from V and 0 bases from J; bases unmatched to any gene: 10. This CDR3 comprises 17 residues. The CDR3 loop is CASSLGTVPTAKNIQYF. The DNA for the CDR3 is TGTGCCAGCAGCCTTGGGACAGTCCCCACAGCCAAAAACATTCAGTACTTC.

The CDR3 nucleotides are TGTGCCAGCAGTCCCAGGGAGGGGACCGGGGAGCTGTTTTTT. As protein: CASSPREGTGELFF. The V gene is TRBV2, the J gene TRBJ2-2, with 7 bases lining up with TRBD2. The CDR3 has 14 residues. Looked up from germline, CDR1 is SNHLY and CDR2 is FYNNEI. With V trimmed by 5 bases and J by 5 bases, 5 bases remained unmatched.

The chain uses TRBV27 and TRBJ2-1; 12 bases line up with TRBD2. CDR1 is MNHEY and CDR2 is SMNVEV in the germline V gene (reference sequence). Trimming removed 9 bases from V and 8 bases from J; junction bases left unmatched: 8. This CDR3 region has 14 residues. The CDR3 sequence: CASGLAGFGDEQFF. For the CDR3, the DNA is TGTGCCAGTGGACTAGCGGGATTTGGCGATGAGCAGTTCTTC.

The chain joins TRBV29-1 to TRBJ1-2; D is unresolved. With 6 bases removed from V and 6 bases from J, the gap between germline ends came to 11 bases. Germline CDR1 reads SQVTM; CDR2 reads ANQGSEA. The CDR3 totals 11 residues. The CDR3 nucleotides read TGCAGCGTCGAGAGGCGGGATGGCTACACCTTC. It encodes CSVERRDGYTF.

The gene calls are TRBV23-1 and TRBJ2-3; 10 bases are a match to TRBD2. TRBV23-1 is an open reading frame, and its role is uncertain. Trimming at V came to 6 bases and at J to 5 bases, leaving 14 bases not matched to a gene. The CDR3 loop spans 17 amino acids. The CDR3 is CASRQLSGRIWGDTQYF. As DNA, the CDR3 is TGCGCCAGCAGACAGCTTAGCGGGAGGATTTGGGGAGATACGCAGTATTTT.

V is TRBV4-1 and J is TRBJ2-3; 8 bases line up with TRBD2. Per the germline V gene, CDR1 is MGHRA and CDR2 is YSYEKL. The CDR3 sequence is 15 residues long. Trimming at V came to 5 bases and at J to 2 bases, leaving 6 bases not matched to a gene. As DNA, the CDR3 is TGCGCCAGCAGCGGGACTAGAGGGACCACAGATACGCAGTATTTT. Protein sequence: CASSGTRGTTDTQYF.

The J gene is TRBJ1-2, the V gene TRBV27; the match to TRBD1 covers 7 bases. The germline gives CDR1 MNHEY, CDR2 SMNVEV (reference sequence). The CDR3 runs 16 residues. The V and J ends lost 6 bases and 2 bases, in that order; junction bases with no gene match: 12. The CDR3 sequence: CASRTIGTDLNYGYTF. DNA of the CDR3: TGTGCCAGCAGGACAATCGGGACAGACCTGAACTATGGCTACACCTTC.

The chain couples TRBV5-5 to TRBJ1-6; the match to TRBD1 covers 9 bases. Germline CDR1 is SGHKS and CDR2 is YYEKEE (reference sequence). This CDR3 contains 16 residues. Unmatched junction bases numbered 5, after V lost 0 bases and J lost 7 bases. The CDR3 bases are TGTGCCAGCAGCTTGGTGGGACAGGGTTTGAATTCACCCCTCCACTTT. Amino acids: CASSLVGQGLNSPLHF.

In its sample, this clone ranks as medium-sized. The rearrangement links TRBV6-1 to TRBJ2-5; TRBD2 matches at 7 bases. V shed 2 bases, J shed 2 bases, and the junction held 5 bases outside the gene matches. Germline CDR1 is MNHNS and CDR2 is SASEGT. The CDR3 is 15 amino acids. Here the CDR3 reads CASSELSGGQETQYF. The CDR3 DNA is TGTGCCAGCAGTGAACTCTCCGGGGGGCAAGAGACCCAGTACTTC.

The genes are TRBV27 and TRBJ2-2; the match to TRBD2 covers 8 bases. This CDR3 spans 14 amino acids. Losses at the gene ends were 4 bases for V and 7 bases for J; bases not matched to a gene: 5. Germline loops: CDR1 MNHEY, CDR2 SMNVEV (reference sequence). The CDR3 nucleotides are TGTGCCAGCAGTTCCCCGGGGGGGGTCGGGGAGCTGTTTTTT. Its protein product is CASSSPGGVGELFF.

The chain uses TRBV5-1 and TRBJ2-1; D is possibly TRBD1 (6 bases). Germline lookup yields CDR1 SGHRS and CDR2 YFSETQ. The CDR3 has 12 residues. The V end was cut by 3 bases, the J end by 8 bases, with 9 bases between. CDR3 sequence: CASSYEGDEQFF. Here the CDR3 DNA reads TGCGCCAGCAGCTACGAGGGGGATGAGCAGTTCTTC.

This sequence joins TRBV29-1 and TRBJ1-1; 10 nucleotides match TRBD1. Germline V gene lookup returns CDR1 SQVTM and CDR2 ANQGSEA. The trim removed 0 bases at V and 1 base at J, leaving 8 bases unmatched. The CDR3 loop spans 17 amino acids. The CDR3 here is CSVEEPGQGTRNTEAFF. The CDR3 DNA sequence: TGCAGCGTTGAAGAGCCGGGACAGGGGACCAGGAACACTGAAGCTTTCTTT.

In this sample, this clone turned up a few times. The chain couples TRBV7-9 to TRBJ1-2; TRBD1 is a possible D gene (5 bases). Trimming removed 5 bases at V and 8 bases at J, with 12 bases between. This CDR3 has 12 residues. Germline V gene sequence: CDR1 SEHNR, CDR2 FQNEAQ (reference sequence). The CDR3 DNA follows: TGTGCCAGCAGCCCAGGCGGGGACGGCTACACCTTC. Amino acid sequence: CASSPGGDGYTF.

The chain has TRBV27 and TRBJ1-2, with D unresolved. V dropped 0 bases and J dropped 4 bases, with 9 bases sitting between them. This CDR3 contains 14 residues. Germline CDR1 reads MNHEY; CDR2 reads SMNVEV (reference sequence). In nucleotides, the CDR3 is TGTGCCAGCAGTTTATCGGCGGGGATCTATGGCTACACCTTC. Its translation: CASSLSAGIYGYTF.

The genes are TRBV28 and TRBJ1-5; D is perhaps TRBD1 (6 bases). Germline V gene sequence: CDR1 MDHEN, CDR2 SYDVKM. Trimming removed 7 bases at V and 0 bases at J, with 22 bases between. The CDR3 loop spans 18 amino acids. CDR3 residues: CASNPAGADLYSNQPQHF. The DNA of the CDR3 is TGTGCCAGCAATCCCGCGGGGGCAGATCTATATAGCAATCAGCCCCAGCATTTT.

This clone was counted once. The chain links TRBV13 to TRBJ1-6, with a weak D call TRBD1 (5 bases). The CDR3 loop spans 17 amino acids. V was pared by 4 bases and J by 0 bases, with 13 bases between. Germline V lookup: CDR1 PRHDT, CDR2 FYEKMQ (reference sequence). CDR3 loop: CASSWGGEDSYNSPLHF. The CDR3 coding sequence is TGTGCCAGCAGCTGGGGGGGGGAAGACTCCTATAATTCACCCCTCCACTTT.

This chain uses TRBV29-1 with TRBJ1-2; no definite D call. The germline CDR1 and CDR2 sequences are SQVTM and ANQGSEA. The ends were cut back, 3 bases at V and 0 bases at J, with 14 bases in the middle. The CDR3 has 15 residues. The CDR3 here is CSVEMRPETNYGYTF. DNA for the CDR3: TGCAGCGTTGAGATGAGGCCCGAAACTAACTATGGCTACACCTTC. Full variable domain (outside the CDR3, taken from reference TRBV29-1 and TRBJ1-2): SAVISQKPSRDICQRGTSLTIQCQVDSQVTMMFWYRQQPGQSLTLIATANQGSEATYESGFVIDKFPISRPNLTFSTLTVSNMSPEDSSIYLCSVEMRPETNYGYTFGSGTRLTVV.

This clone was counted between two and nine times. The chain joins TRBV19 to TRBJ1-5, with D unclear. The V and J ends lost 5 bases and 4 bases respectively, with 9 bases between them. The V gene's germline CDR1 is LNHDA and CDR2 SQIVND (reference sequence). This CDR3 has 13 residues. CDR3 sequence: CASSSPRNQPQHF. The CDR3 DNA follows: TGTGCCAGTAGTTCCCCCCGTAATCAGCCCCAGCATTTT. Looking up the rest from reference TRBV19 and TRBJ1-5 gives the full variable domain: DGGITQSPKYLFRKEGQNVTLSCEQNLNHDAMYWYRQDPGQGLRLIYYSQIVNDFQKGDIAEGYSVSREKKESFPLTVTSAQKNPTAFYLCASSSPRNQPQHFGDGTRLSIL.

This chain uses TRBV28 with TRBJ1-5, with D maybe TRBD1 (6 bases). CDR3 size: 15 residues. The V gene lost 6 bases and the J gene lost 4 bases, with 16 bases spanning the gap. CDR1 MDHEN and CDR2 SYDVKM come from the germline V gene. The chain's CDR3 is CASREEDRHNQPQHF. The DNA of the CDR3 is TGTGCCAGCAGGGAAGAAGACAGGCATAATCAGCCCCAGCATTTT.

This sequence joins TRBV10-3 and TRBJ2-1; a weak D match, TRBD2 (7 bases). The CDR3 spans 15 residues. In germline, CDR1 is ENHRY, CDR2 SYGVKD. The V and J ends lost 0 bases and 10 bases respectively, with 16 bases between them. The CDR3 DNA reads as TGTGCCATCAGTGAGTCGAGGGGGGGCCCCGGGGAGCAGTTCTTC. It translates to CAISESRGGPGEQFF.

The chain is built from TRBV7-8 and TRBJ1-5, with unresolved D. The CDR3 loop spans 14 amino acids. The germline CDR1 and CDR2 sequences are SGHVS and FQNEAQ. V lost 5 bases to trimming and J lost 6 bases, with 14 bases between them. The CDR3 is CASSPDLRGQPQHF. The CDR3 DNA reads TGTGCCAGCAGCCCTGACCTCCGGGGTCAGCCCCAGCATTTT.

The chain combines TRBV4-1 with TRBJ1-2; D not resolved. V was shortened by 1 base and J by 4 bases, with 13 bases between the two germline ends. The CDR3 is 15 residues long. Germline CDR1 reads MGHRA; CDR2 reads YSYEKL. The CDR3 is CASSQVADNLYGYTF. CDR3 nucleotide sequence: TGCGCCAGCAGCCAAGTGGCAGACAACCTCTATGGCTACACCTTC.

The genes are TRBV9 and TRBJ2-1; D not certain. CDR3 size: 12 residues. Per germline, CDR1 SGDLS and CDR2 YYNGEE. Trimming shortened V by 1 base and J by 8 bases, and 7 bases separated the two germline ends. The CDR3 reads CASSVIEDEQFF. As DNA, the CDR3 is TGTGCCAGCAGCGTAATAGAGGATGAGCAGTTCTTC.

This chain connects TRBV28 to TRBJ1-3, with D unresolved. Between the trimmed V and J ends, which lost 6 bases and 1 base, there was a span of 10 bases. Germline V CDR1 and CDR2: MDHEN, SYDVKM. CDR3 length: 14 residues. CDR3 residues: CASSPGGSGNTIYF. The CDR3 region has the DNA TGTGCCAGCAGCCCGGGAGGTTCTGGAAACACCATATATTTT.